The 11 T cell receptor beta chains below were found in one sample sequenced in a study of blood T cell repertoires in COVID-19 (dated by TCRdb to 2020 to 2021). Library prep was done by the immunoSEQ multiplex PCR assay. What TCRdb holds here is the immuneACCESS table cut down to in-frame rearrangements. Part of the clones is not present; checked against another copy, under half of the missing clones reflect an unresolved V gene, and the others are unexplained. The sample table shows more than 250,000 clones, and about 91% are seen once. The ten largest clones represent under 2% of the sample. Sequenced input: peripheral blood. Receptor source: a woman aged 25 to 39 with COVID-19, enrolled during active disease.

CDR3 sequence: CASSSEGLAGLIYNEQFF. CDR3 in DNA: TGTGCCAGCTCATCTGAGGGACTAGCGGGTTTAATATACAATGAGCAGTTCTTC. The chain employs TRBV18 and TRBJ2-1, with 12 bases identical to TRBD2. The CDR3 has 18 residues. Germline trimming cut 5 bases from V and 4 bases from J; bases unmatched to any gene: 12. Germline values: CDR1 KGHSH, CDR2 LQKENI.

This clone was recorded only once. This chain joins TRBV11-1 and TRBJ1-2; TRBD1 is a possible D gene (5 bases). The V gene's germline CDR1 is SGHAT and CDR2 FQDESV (reference sequence). Trimming took 0 bases from V and 3 from J, leaving 8 bases between them. The CDR3 is 14 amino acids. The CDR3 DNA reads as TGTGCCAGCAGCTTAGCCGGGGGGTACTATGGCTACACCTTC. Protein: CASSLAGGYYGYTF.

This clone showed up just a few times. The chain has TRBV6-5 and TRBJ1-2; the match to TRBD1 covers 11 bases. Germline trimming cut 7 bases from V and 5 bases from J; bases unmatched to any gene: 9. Germline-derived CDR1 and CDR2 are MNHEY and SVGAGI. The CDR3 is 15 residues long. The CDR3 sequence is CASTTGDRGWYGYTF. CDR3 coding DNA: TGTGCCAGCACCACGGGGGACAGGGGGTGGTATGGCTACACCTTC.

The chain recombines TRBV27 with TRBJ1-1; the match to TRBD1 covers 7 bases. Germline V CDR1 and CDR2: MNHEY, SMNVEV (reference sequence). Trimming took 5 bases from V and 2 from J; bases not matched to a gene: 5. The CDR3 covers 14 residues. The CDR3 nucleotides are TGTGCCAGCAGTGGGACAGTATTAAACACTGAAGCTTTCTTT. Its translation is CASSGTVLNTEAFF.

The chain carries TRBV10-3 and TRBJ1-5, with a tentative D call TRBD1 (5 bases). The CDR3 extends over 15 amino acids. Germline V CDR1 and CDR2: ENHRY, SYGVKD. Trimming pared 3 bases from V and 1 base from J, leaving 10 bases between. The CDR3 bases are TGTGCCATCAGTGACAGGGCGAGGAGCAATCAGCCCCAGCATTTT. It translates to CAISDRARSNQPQHF.

V and J are TRBV7-8 and TRBJ1-2; D remains ambiguous. CDR3 length equals 14 residues. The V end lost 3 bases, the J end lost 8 bases, and 16 bases lay between the germline ends. Germline V gene lookup returns CDR1 SGHVS and CDR2 FQNEAQ. CDR3 sequence (DNA): TGTGCCAGCAGCTTTGGAGGCGGGCCGAGAGGCTACACCTTC. It is translated as CASSFGGGPRGYTF.

CDR3 residues: CASSRAGQVSVEQYF. The CDR3 DNA is TGTGCCAGCAGTCGGGCGGGACAGGTATCAGTCGAGCAGTACTTC. This sequence joins TRBV6-5 and TRBJ2-7; 8 bases are shared with TRBD1. Germline V gene sequence: CDR1 MNHEY, CDR2 SVGAGI. J gave up 6 bases and V 5 bases, and 12 bases lay outside the gene matches. CDR3 size: 15 residues.

The V call is TRBV30, the J call TRBJ1-2; D is unresolved. The CDR3 has 11 residues. The germline V gene encodes CDR1 GTSNPN and CDR2 SVGIG (reference sequence). The V gene lost 3 bases and the J gene lost 4 bases, with 6 bases spanning the gap. The CDR3 sequence is CAWSLRYGYTF. The CDR3 nucleotides are TGTGCCTGGAGCTTGCGCTATGGCTACACCTTC.

The chain recombines TRBV2 with TRBJ1-4, with TRBD1 matching 8 bases. This CDR3 comprises 15 residues. V was clipped by 4 bases and J by 4 bases; unmatched bases: 5. CDR1 is SNHLY, CDR2 FYNNEI, per germline. The CDR3 DNA is TGTGCCAGCAGTGTGGAGACAGGGGATAATGAAAAACTGTTTTTT. Its protein product is CASSVETGDNEKLFF.

The chain uses TRBV27 and TRBJ2-1; 11 bases fit TRBD1. The CDR3 is made up of 18 amino acids. Germline lookup yields CDR1 MNHEY and CDR2 SMNVEV (reference sequence). Germline trimming cut 3 bases from V and 5 bases from J; bases unmatched to any gene: 12. The CDR3 sequence: CASSFTLPLGQGDNEQFF. DNA of the CDR3: TGTGCCAGCAGTTTTACCCTCCCCTTGGGACAGGGGGACAATGAGCAGTTCTTC.

The gene calls are TRBV29-1 and TRBJ2-5; D possibly corresponds to TRBD2 (5 bases). V was clipped by 4 bases and J by 1 base, with 10 bases between them. There are 13 residues in the CDR3. CDR1 SQVTM and CDR2 ANQGSEA come from the germline V gene. CDR3 coding DNA: TGCAGCGTTGGCCGGGATCTCCAAGAGACCCAGTACTTC. Translated, it gives CSVGRDLQETQYF. Using reference TRBV29-1 and TRBJ2-5 for the parts outside the CDR3, the full variable domain is SAVISQKPSRDICQRGTSLTIQCQVDSQVTMMFWYRQQPGQSLTLIATANQGSEATYESGFVIDKFPISRPNLTFSTLTVSNMSPEDSSIYLCSVGRDLQETQYFGPGTRLLVL.